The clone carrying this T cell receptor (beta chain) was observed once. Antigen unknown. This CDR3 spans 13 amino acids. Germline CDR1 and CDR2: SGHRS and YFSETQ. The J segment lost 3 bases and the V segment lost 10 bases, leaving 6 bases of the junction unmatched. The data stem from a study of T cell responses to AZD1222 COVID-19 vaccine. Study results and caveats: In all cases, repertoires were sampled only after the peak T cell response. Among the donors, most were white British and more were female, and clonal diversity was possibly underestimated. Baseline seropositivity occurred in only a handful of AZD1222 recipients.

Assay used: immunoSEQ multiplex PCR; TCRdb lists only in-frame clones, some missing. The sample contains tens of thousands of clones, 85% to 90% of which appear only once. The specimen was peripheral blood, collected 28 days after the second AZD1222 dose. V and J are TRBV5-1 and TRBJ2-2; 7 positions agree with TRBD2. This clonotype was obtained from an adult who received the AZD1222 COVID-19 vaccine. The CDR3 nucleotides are TGCGCCGGGAGGGAACAGCACACCGGGGAGCTGTTTTTT. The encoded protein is CAGREQHTGELFF. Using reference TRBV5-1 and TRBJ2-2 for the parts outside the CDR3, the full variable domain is KAGVTQTPRYLIKTRGQQVTLSCSPISGHRSVSWYQQTPGQGLQFLFEYFSETQRNKGNFPGRFSGRQFSNSRSEMNVSTLELGDSALYLCAGREQHTGELFFGEGSRLTVL.